This record covers a single T cell receptor beta chain. Blood sampling took place at baseline, cycle 4 day 1, and cycle 7 day 1. This specimen belongs to a study of OX40 agonist ivuxolimab in advanced cancers. Study information: Ivuxolimab doses were 0.01, 0.1, 0.3, 1.5, 3 or 10 mg/kg every 2 weeks. Participants, 70% to 90% male, averaged approximately 56 years of age, ranging from 23 to 79.

Germline lookup yields CDR1 MNHNS and CDR2 SASEGT. This CDR3 has 19 amino acids. After removal of 2 bases from V and 5 bases from J, the junction contained 19 bases not matched to a gene. Clones were sequenced by immunoSEQ multiplex PCR, and TCRdb holds only the in-frame ones, with some missing. The sample consists of 100,000 to 150,000 clones, approximately 94% of them appearing once. J is TRBJ2-5 and V is TRBV6-1, with 8 bases lining up with TRBD2. Specimen: CD4+ or CD8+ T cells sorted from blood, collected in a trial of the OX40 agonist ivuxolimab. This sequence was found in an adult with an advanced solid tumor such as melanoma, head and neck, liver or kidney cancer. CDR3 coding DNA: TGTGCCAGCAGTGAAAATCTGGGGGGCGGACTAGCTATCATGGAGACCCAGTACTTC. Its protein is CASSENLGGGLAIMETQYF.